Detailed here is one T cell receptor beta chain. This CDR3 has 15 amino acids. With V trimmed by 6 bases and J by 5 bases, 10 bases remained unmatched. From germline, CDR1 is LGHDT and CDR2 YNNKEL (reference sequence). TCRdb's table, derived via immunoSEQ multiplex PCR, lists solely in-frame clones and lacks some. The data show some 140,000 clones, with 90% to 95% seen just once and approximately 6.8% held by the top ten. This sample stems from a study of T cell responses to AZD1222 COVID-19 vaccine. Source: peripheral blood, taken 28 days after the second AZD1222 dose. The sequence was obtained from an adult who received the AZD1222 COVID-19 vaccine. The chain couples TRBV3-1 (or the pseudogene TRBV3-2) to TRBJ2-5; 9 positions match TRBD1. In nucleotides, the CDR3 is TGTGCCAGCAGAATGGGACAGGGAATTGGGGAGACCCAGTACTTC. The encoded protein is CASRMGQGIGETQYF.